Given below is one T cell receptor (beta chain) in context. Co-extracting RNA and DNA was done with 20-30 mg of unsorted bulk tissue as input. The CDR3 totals 12 residues. V shed 1 base and J shed 12 bases, with 10 bases lying between them. The V gene's germline CDR1 is SGHAT and CDR2 FQNNGV. This sample is part of a study of tumor-infiltrating lymphocytes in primary liver carcinoma. Study as a whole: Patients were both men and women, whose ages ran from 30 to 69 years. Sequencing of the samples generated roughly 3.5 to 8 million productive TCRbeta reads, with similar yields across tissue types.

A constant-region primer served to make TCR beta cDNA from roughly 500 ng total RNA. Slightly modified ARM-PCR with three nested multiplex PCR rounds yielded TCR beta libraries. In the first two PCR rounds, TRBV1-TRBV30 forward primers were paired with a C-beta reverse primer, and each round lasted roughly 10 cycles. TCRdb redid the calling of the multiplex PCR reads with MiXCR, one entry per CDR3 protein. The repertoire holds about 130,000 distinct CDR3 sequences, under 65% seen once, with roughly 8% in the top ten. The sequencing input was liver tumor tissue from sampling region 3. Regarding subset: tumor region T3, left-lateral pole. This sequence originates from a woman aged 60-75 years with primary liver carcinoma and hepatitis B virus infection. The rearrangement uses TRBV11-2 and TRBJ2-1; D unresolved. CDR3 residues: CASSLGKIAQFF. The CDR3, as DNA: TGTGCCAGCAGCTTAGGAAAGATTGCGCAGTTCTTC. Variable domain in full (rest from reference TRBV11-2 and TRBJ2-1): EAGVAQSPRYKIIEKRQSVAFWCNPISGHATLYWYQQILGQGPKLLIQFQNNGVVDDSQLPKDRFSAERLKGVDSTLKIQPAKLEDSAVYLCASSLGKIAQFFGPGTRLTVL.